The 3 T cell receptor beta chains below were found in one sample sequenced in a study of cytomegalovirus exposure and HLA in healthy donors. 60 Vbeta and 13 Jbeta primers were used in PCR. Sequencing was performed with immunoSEQ multiplex PCR; in TCRdb, only in-frame clones are kept and a portion is missing. The sample includes around 84,000 clones, 70% to 85% seen only once; the top ten take roughly 13%. The source material was PBMCs. The receptors stem from a human donor in good health.

The chain is built from TRBV29-1 and TRBJ2-7, with 7 positions matching TRBD2. J lost 6 bases, V lost 8 bases, and 7 bases had no gene match. CDR1 is SQVTM, CDR2 ANQGSEA, per germline. This CDR3 region has 11 residues. DNA of the CDR3: TGCAGCTGTTGGGGGGGAAGCGAGCAGTACTTC. Amino acids: CSCWGGSEQYF.

This rearrangement joins TRBV29-1 to TRBJ2-1; TRBD1 is a possible D gene (5 bases). V was cut by 2 bases and J by 10 bases, with 18 bases left in between. The length of the CDR3 is 14 residues. Germline-derived CDR1 and CDR2 are SQVTM and ANQGSEA. For the CDR3, the DNA is TGCAGCGTTGAAAGAAGGGGCCGATTAATAGAGCAGTTCTTC. Translation gives CSVERRGRLIEQFF.

The genes are TRBV5-4 and TRBJ2-1; D might be TRBD2 (6 bases). Trimming stripped 2 bases from V and 4 bases from J, with 13 bases between. Germline CDR1 and CDR2: SGHNT and YYREEE (reference sequence). The CDR3 has 15 residues. This CDR3 reads CASSLRLGSYNEQFF. In DNA, the CDR3 is TGTGCCAGCAGCTTAAGACTAGGGAGTTACAATGAGCAGTTCTTC.